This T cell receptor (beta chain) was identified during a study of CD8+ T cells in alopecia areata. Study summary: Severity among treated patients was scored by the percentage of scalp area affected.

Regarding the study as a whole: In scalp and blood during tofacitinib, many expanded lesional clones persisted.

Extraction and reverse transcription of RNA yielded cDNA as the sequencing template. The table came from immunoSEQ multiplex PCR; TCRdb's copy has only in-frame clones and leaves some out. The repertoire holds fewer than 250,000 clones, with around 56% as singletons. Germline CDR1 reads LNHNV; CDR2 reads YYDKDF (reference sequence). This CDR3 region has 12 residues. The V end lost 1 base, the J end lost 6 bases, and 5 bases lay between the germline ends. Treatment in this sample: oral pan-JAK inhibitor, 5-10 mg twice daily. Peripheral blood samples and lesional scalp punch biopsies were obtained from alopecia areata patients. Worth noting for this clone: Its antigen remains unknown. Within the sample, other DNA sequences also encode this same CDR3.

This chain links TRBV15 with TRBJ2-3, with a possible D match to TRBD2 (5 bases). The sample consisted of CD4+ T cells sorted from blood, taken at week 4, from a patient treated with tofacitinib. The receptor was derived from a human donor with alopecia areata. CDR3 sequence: CATSRAGDTQYF. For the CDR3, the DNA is TGTGCCACCAGCAGAGCGGGGGATACGCAGTATTTT.